Below, 6 T cell receptor beta chains from the same sample are listed, as sequenced in a study of beta chain features in type 1 diabetes. General study findings and limits: Shortening of TCRB CDR3s, moderate but significant, appeared in all four CD4+ subsets of Type 1 diabetes patients.

No antigen has been assigned to these receptors. Expressed TCRB transcripts were sequenced, since all the RNA that had been isolated was reverse transcribed. Sequenced by immunoSEQ multiplex PCR; TCRdb stores in-frame clones only, minus some. The sample comprises fewer than 400,000 clones, roughly a tenth of which are singletons, and 0.9% to 1.1% rests with the top ten. The sample consisted of central memory CD4+ T cells from blood. These TCRs come from a man aged 25-40 years with type 1 diabetes.

This clone was seen a few times. The gene calls are TRBV5-1 and TRBJ2-1, with 8 bases aligning to TRBD1. The trim removed 3 bases at V and 5 bases at J, leaving 16 bases unmatched. CDR3 length: 18 residues. Per germline, CDR1 SGHRS and CDR2 YFSETQ. This chain's CDR3 is CASSSRTGQGLGDNEQFF. The CDR3, as DNA: TGCGCCAGCAGCTCGCGCACAGGACAGGGCTTGGGGGACAATGAGCAGTTCTTC. Full variable domain (rest looked up from reference TRBV5-1 and TRBJ2-1): KAGVTQTPRYLIKTRGQQVTLSCSPISGHRSVSWYQQTPGQGLQFLFEYFSETQRNKGNFPGRFSGRQFSNSRSEMNVSTLELGDSALYLCASSSRTGQGLGDNEQFFGPGTRLTVL.

V is TRBV10-3 and J is TRBJ2-7; TRBD1 aligns across 7 bases. The germline V gene has CDR1 ENHRY and CDR2 SYGVKD. The CDR3 runs to 13 residues. The junction had 3 bases not matched to a gene; V was cut back by 7 bases and J by 0 bases. CDR3 protein: CAITWDSSYEQYF. The CDR3 DNA sequence: TGTGCCATCACCTGGGACAGCTCCTACGAGCAGTACTTC.

This clone appeared a few times. The chain combines TRBV7-8 with TRBJ2-1; D gene unclear. The CDR3 contains 14 residues. V was clipped by 3 bases and J by 0 bases, with 6 bases between them. Germline assignment: CDR1 SGHVS and CDR2 FQNEAQ. The chain's CDR3 is CASSLQASYNEQFF. The CDR3 nucleotides are TGTGCCAGCAGCTTGCAGGCCTCCTACAATGAGCAGTTCTTC.

This chain links TRBV18 with TRBJ1-1, with 10 positions matching TRBD1. V shed 3 bases, J shed 7 bases, and the junction held 8 bases outside the gene matches. The CDR3 sequence is 15 residues long. In germline, CDR1 is KGHSH, CDR2 LQKENI. CDR3 region: CASSPPGTGVVEAFF. The CDR3 nucleotides read TGTGCCAGCTCACCCCCCGGGACAGGGGTAGTTGAAGCTTTCTTT.

This clone was observed a few times. The chain uses TRBV5-1 and TRBJ2-1, with 7 bases matching TRBD2. The CDR3 is 15 amino acids. Per germline, CDR1 SGHRS and CDR2 YFSETQ. V gave up 0 bases and J gave up 8 bases; unmatched junction bases: 8. The CDR3 nucleotides are TGCGCCAGCAGCTTGGCCGGGGGGAGAATCGATGAGCAGTTCTTC. Protein: CASSLAGGRIDEQFF.

This sequence joins TRBV5-6 and TRBJ2-3; perhaps TRBD2 as D (5 bases). The CDR3 runs to 16 residues. The V and J ends lost 0 bases and 4 bases respectively, with 15 bases between them. The germline CDR1 and CDR2 sequences are SGHDT and YYEEEE. The CDR3 sequence is CASSLGGSRVPDTQYF. The CDR3 region has the DNA TGTGCCAGCAGCTTGGGAGGGAGCCGGGTCCCAGATACGCAGTATTTT.